In this sample, the clone carrying this TCR beta chain turned up a few times. CDR3 length equals 13 residues. Germline assignment: CDR1 SQVTM and CDR2 ANQGSEA. Between the trimmed V and J ends, which lost 4 bases and 2 bases, there was a span of 12 bases. Each sample had at least 6 million PBMCs isolated. The source of the sample is a study of blood T cells in healthy people across ages. The use of a sample-barcoded 5' primer and a J-beta primer mix characterized a second PCR of about 6 to 11 cycles. Using its own MiXCR run on the 5' RACE reads, TCRdb lists one record per CDR3 protein. The sample yields hundreds of thousands of distinct CDR3 sequences, under 80% seen once.

This receptor was obtained from a young man in good health. The rearrangement links TRBV29-1 to TRBJ2-7, with D possibly being TRBD1 (5 bases). Source material: blood. The CDR3 DNA is TGCAGCGTTGGGTCAGGGTGGACCTACGAGCAGTACTTC. Translating it yields CSVGSGWTYEQYF.